This T cell receptor (beta chain) was observed in a study of shared clonotypes between healthy human individuals. Remarks on this clone: Antigen specificity is unknown.

Whole-study results and caveats: The naive CD4 repertoires of a few donors were compared, and 5% to 6.5% of clonotypes were shared.

Sequencing was performed with immunoSEQ multiplex PCR; in TCRdb, only in-frame clones are kept and a portion is missing. The sample lists 150,000 to 200,000 clones, 80% to 95% occurring once. This TCR was sampled from a woman younger than 45 in good health. Sequencing was carried out using naive CD4+ T cells sorted from blood. This sample's subset: CD45RA+ positively selected.

This CDR3 reads CASSDNPPAGSYEQFF. DNA of the CDR3: TGTGCCAGCAGTGATAACCCTCCAGCGGGAAGCTATGAGCAGTTCTTC. V usage is TRBV27 and J usage is TRBJ2-1; 7 nucleotides match TRBD2. The CDR3 sequence is 16 residues long. Germline CDR1 is MNHEY and CDR2 is SMNVEV (reference sequence). V trimming: 5 bases; J trimming: 8 bases; junction bases outside the gene matches: 15.